These 3 T cell receptor beta chains came from one sample sequenced in a study of vaccination effects on CD4 cells after COVID-19. Following an approximately eleven-day culture, CD4+ T cells were purified. Assay: immunoSEQ multiplex PCR; the TCRdb copy retains only in-frame clones and omits some. The sample lists 45,000 to 60,000 clones; about 83% were seen once. Their antigens remain unidentified. The source was CD4+ T cells from PBMCs cultured without peptide, collected before COVID-19 vaccination. These receptors originate from a human donor who received a COVID-19 vaccine.

This clone showed up just once. This chain connects TRBV29-1 to TRBJ1-2, with D possibly TRBD1 on 6 matching bases. The CDR3 contains 12 residues. In germline, CDR1 is SQVTM, CDR2 ANQGSEA. V was cut by 6 bases and J by 4 bases, with 12 bases left in between. CDR3 loop: CSVRGESYGYTF. CDR3 DNA sequence: TGCAGCGTCAGGGGTGAGAGCTATGGCTACACCTTC. The full variable domain, with the rest looked up from reference TRBV29-1 and TRBJ1-2, is SAVISQKPSRDICQRGTSLTIQCQVDSQVTMMFWYRQQPGQSLTLIATANQGSEATYESGFVIDKFPISRPNLTFSTLTVSNMSPEDSSIYLCSVRGESYGYTFGSGTRLTVV.

V is TRBV24-1 and J is TRBJ1-3; D is undetermined. Trimming cost V 4 bases and J 1 base, with 7 bases left between them. There are 14 residues in the CDR3. The germline CDR1 and CDR2 sequences are KGHDR and SFDVKD. CDR3 loop: CATSDPLSGNTIYF. The CDR3 nucleotides read TGTGCCACCAGTGACCCCCTGTCTGGAAACACCATATATTTT.

This clone was recorded once. The V gene is TRBV12-3 or TRBV12-4, the J gene TRBJ1-2, with a weak D call TRBD1 (5 bases). V lost 6 bases, J lost 4 bases, and 12 bases lay in between. The CDR3 has 13 residues. The CDR3 nucleotides are TGTGCCAGCAGCTTACACGGGGGCTATGGCTACACCTTC. Protein sequence: CASSLHGGYGYTF.